This TCR beta chain was retrieved from a study of T-cell memory formation after mild COVID-19. Study at large: Most TCR clusters belonged to a single donor.

CDR3 length: 16 amino acids. Trimming cost V 0 bases and J 3 bases, with 15 bases left between them. 5'RACE, which relied on constant-segment primers, yielded TCR alpha and TCR beta cDNA libraries carrying sample barcodes and UMIs. TCRdb analysed the 5' RACE reads with MiXCR anew, one entry per CDR3 protein. Of about 430,000 distinct CDR3 sequences in the sample, about 24% were seen once. This clonotype was picked up a small number of times. The chain uses TRBV12-3 or TRBV12-4 and TRBJ2-7; perhaps TRBD2 as D (6 bases). This TCR was sampled from an adult woman who had mild COVID-19 (a few samples of this study predate the infection). Cell type and time point are not known. Material: PBMCs or a T cell subset sorted from them (not recorded which). The DNA for the CDR3 is TGTGCCAGCAGTTTAGCGTTGAAGGTCGGGGGCTACGAGCAGTACTTC. Amino acid sequence: CASSLALKVGGYEQYF.